These T cell receptor beta chains were read from a single sample in a study of blood T cell repertoires in COVID-19. The assay was immunoSEQ multiplex PCR, and TCRdb's table has in-frame clones only and misses some. The repertoire has about 230,000 clones, approximately 80% of them found once; the top ten carry around 7.2%. The specimen sequenced was peripheral blood. These TCRs come from a woman between 50 and 59 years old with acute or convalescent COVID-19. Both conserved end residues are part of each CDR3. The D gene is left open where the match is weak. Size values are once, few and many counts, or a class for expanded clones, and some rows have none.

v_gene	d_gene	j_gene	abundance	CDR3aa	CDR3nt
TRBV7-2	TRBD1	TRBJ1-2	.	CASSTGQGTNYGYTF	TGTGCCAGCAGCACCGGACAGGGAACTAACTATGGCTACACCTTC
TRBV3-1/TRBV3-2	TRBD1	TRBJ2-7	.	CASSRSSGQGTREQYF	TGTGCCAGCAGCCGGAGTTCCGGACAGGGGACAAGGGAGCAGTACTTC
TRBV2	.	TRBJ2-3	.	CASNLGVTDTQYF	TGTGCCAGCAATTTGGGAGTCACAGATACGCAGTATTTT
TRBV30	TRBD1	TRBJ1-2	.	CAWKSLQGAGGYTF	TGTGCCTGGAAATCGTTACAGGGGGCGGGTGGCTACACCTTC
TRBV7-8	.	TRBJ2-1	.	CASSRGAGKVSYNEQFF	TGTGCCAGCAGCCGAGGGGCGGGAAAGGTCTCCTACAATGAGCAGTTCTTC
TRBV19	.	TRBJ1-5	few	CASSMTTGHSNQPQHF	TGTGCCAGTAGTATGACGACAGGACATAGCAATCAGCCCCAGCATTTT
TRBV19	.	TRBJ1-5	many	CASMYSWNQPQHF	TGTGCCAGTATGTACAGCTGGAATCAGCCCCAGCATTTT
TRBV14	TRBD2	TRBJ2-1	once	CASSQDLLAGAHLGNEQFF	TGTGCCAGCAGCCAAGATCTACTAGCGGGGGCCCACCTGGGCAATGAGCAGTTCTTC
TRBV7-2	TRBD1	TRBJ1-4	.	CASSSTGTGSPKLFF	TGTGCCAGCAGCTCGACTGGGACAGGGTCTCCCAAACTGTTTTTT
TRBV7-2	TRBD2	TRBJ2-1	once	CASSSLVASGGFDEQFF	TGTGCCAGCAGCTCACTCGTAGCTAGCGGGGGTTTTGATGAGCAGTTCTTC
TRBV3-1/TRBV3-2	.	TRBJ2-2	.	CASSQISEAGELFF	TGTGCCAGCAGCCAAATTTCTGAGGCCGGGGAGCTGTTTTTT
TRBV6-5	.	TRBJ1-1	.	CASSPRRGNTEAFF	TGTGCCAGCAGTCCTCGTAGAGGGAACACTGAAGCTTTCTTT
TRBV10-3	TRBD1	TRBJ1-6	.	CAISESGGGSPLHF	TGTGCCATCAGTGAGTCAGGGGGCGGTTCACCCCTCCACTTT
TRBV5-1	.	TRBJ2-2	.	CASSLGQGSTGELFF	TGCGCCAGCAGCTTGGGGCAGGGTAGCACCGGGGAGCTGTTTTTT
TRBV3-1/TRBV3-2	.	TRBJ1-1	.	CASSQVVATGLNTEAFF	TGTGCCAGCAGCCAAGTCGTAGCTACAGGGCTAAACACTGAAGCTTTCTTT
TRBV21-1	.	TRBJ2-7	.	CASSTGTGLGEQYF	TGTGCCAGCAGCACCGGGACAGGGCTCGGCGAGCAGTACTTC
TRBV18	.	TRBJ1-5	once	CASSQGNNQPQHF	TGTGCCAGCTCACAGGGGAACAATCAGCCCCAGCATTTT
TRBV3-1/TRBV3-2	.	TRBJ2-1	few	CASSQSGTYNEQFF	TGTGCCAGCAGCCAAAGCGGAACCTACAATGAGCAGTTCTTC
TRBV2	.	TRBJ2-2	.	CASSVARTGELFF	TGTGCCAGCAGTGTTGCGCGGACCGGGGAGCTGTTTTTT
TRBV7-2	TRBD2	TRBJ2-1	.	CASSSGLDIYNEQFF	TGTGCCAGCAGCTCGGGACTAGATATCTACAATGAGCAGTTCTTC
TRBV4-2	TRBD2	TRBJ2-3	.	CASSPPRTRRSTDTQYF	TGTGCCAGCAGCCCCCCTAGGACTAGGCGGAGCACAGATACGCAGTATTTT
TRBV19	.	TRBJ2-7	.	CASSLTPSYEQYF	TGTGCCAGTAGTCTGACTCCTTCCTACGAGCAGTACTTC
TRBV1	.	TRBJ2-5	.	CTSSQPPGTSGRRCQETQYF	TGCACCAGCAGCCAACCCCCCGGGACTAGCGGGAGGAGGTGCCAAGAGACCCAGTACTTC
TRBV28	.	TRBJ2-2	.	CASSLLGTSNTGELFF	TGTGCCAGCAGTTTACTAGGGACATCGAACACCGGGGAGCTGTTTTTT
TRBV5-8	TRBD2	TRBJ2-7	few	CASPGLAGAYEQYF	TGTGCCAGCCCGGGACTAGCGGGGGCCTACGAGCAGTACTTC